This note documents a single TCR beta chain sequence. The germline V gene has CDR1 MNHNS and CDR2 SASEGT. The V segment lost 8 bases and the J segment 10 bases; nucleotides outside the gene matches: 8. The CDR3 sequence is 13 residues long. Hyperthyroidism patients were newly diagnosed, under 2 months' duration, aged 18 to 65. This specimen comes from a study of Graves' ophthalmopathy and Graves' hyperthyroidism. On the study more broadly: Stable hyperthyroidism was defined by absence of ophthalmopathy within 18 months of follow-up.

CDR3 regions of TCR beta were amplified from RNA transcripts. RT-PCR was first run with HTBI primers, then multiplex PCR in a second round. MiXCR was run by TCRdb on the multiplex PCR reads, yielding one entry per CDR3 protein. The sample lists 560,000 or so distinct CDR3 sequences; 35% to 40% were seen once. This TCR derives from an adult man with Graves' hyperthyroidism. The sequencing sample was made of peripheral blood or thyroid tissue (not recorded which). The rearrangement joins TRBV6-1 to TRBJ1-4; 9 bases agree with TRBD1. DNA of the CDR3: TGTGCCAGCCACCGGGACAGGGACGGAAAACTGTTTTTT. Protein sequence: CASHRDRDGKLFF.